At least ten counts were recorded for the clone carrying this TCR beta chain. What it binds is not known. Whole blood was used without fractionation, so all unsorted peripheral T cells were included. The data derive from a study of HIV-infected patients and healthy controls. The CDR3 has 16 residues. Per the germline V gene, CDR1 is LGHNA and CDR2 is YNFKEQ. Trimming took 0 bases from V and 5 from J; bases not matched to a gene: 7. Findings and caveats of the study: Eight alpha and eight beta V genes differed significantly in mean usage between HIV-infected patients and controls. In healthy controls, MAIT alpha CDR3s were common; in HIV+ repertoires, severely depleted.

cDNA was made from about 500 ng RNA using alpha and beta constant primers. Each of the alpha and beta chains got its own library through chain-specific third strand synthesis with indices. MiXCR was run by TCRdb on the 5' RACE reads, yielding one entry per CDR3 protein. The table lists about 10,000 distinct CDR3 sequences, around 8% of them singletons. Specimen: blood. The rearrangement links TRBV4-2 to TRBJ2-1, with TRBD2 matching over 7 bases. The sequence came from an adult in good health. Here the CDR3 DNA reads TGTGCCAGCAGCCAAGAAGTTCTAGCGGCCAACAATGAGCAGTTCTTC. Amino acid sequence: CASSQEVLAANNEQFF.